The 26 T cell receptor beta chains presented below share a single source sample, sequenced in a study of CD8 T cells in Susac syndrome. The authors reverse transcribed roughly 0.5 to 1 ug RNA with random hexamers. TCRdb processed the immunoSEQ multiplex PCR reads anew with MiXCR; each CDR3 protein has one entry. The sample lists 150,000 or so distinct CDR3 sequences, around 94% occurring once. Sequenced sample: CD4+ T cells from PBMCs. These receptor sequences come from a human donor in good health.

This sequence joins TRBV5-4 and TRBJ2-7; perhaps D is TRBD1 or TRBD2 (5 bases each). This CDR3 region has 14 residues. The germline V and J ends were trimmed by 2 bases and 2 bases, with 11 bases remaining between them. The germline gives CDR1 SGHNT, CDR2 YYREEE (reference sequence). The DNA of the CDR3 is TGTGCCAGCAGCTTAATCGGGACCGCCTACGAGCAGTACTTC. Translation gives CASSLIGTAYEQYF.

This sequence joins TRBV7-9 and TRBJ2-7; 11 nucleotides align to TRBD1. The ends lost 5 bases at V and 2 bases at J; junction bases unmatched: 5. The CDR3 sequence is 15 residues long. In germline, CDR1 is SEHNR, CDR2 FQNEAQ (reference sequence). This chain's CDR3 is CASSKPGQGAYEQYF. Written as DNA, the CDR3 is TGTGCCAGCAGCAAACCGGGACAGGGGGCCTACGAGCAGTACTTC.

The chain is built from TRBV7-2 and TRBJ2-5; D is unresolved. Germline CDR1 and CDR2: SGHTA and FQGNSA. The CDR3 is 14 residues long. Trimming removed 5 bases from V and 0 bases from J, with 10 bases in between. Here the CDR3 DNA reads TGTGCCAGCAGCCGCCCGGGTTACCAAGAGACCCAGTACTTC. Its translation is CASSRPGYQETQYF.

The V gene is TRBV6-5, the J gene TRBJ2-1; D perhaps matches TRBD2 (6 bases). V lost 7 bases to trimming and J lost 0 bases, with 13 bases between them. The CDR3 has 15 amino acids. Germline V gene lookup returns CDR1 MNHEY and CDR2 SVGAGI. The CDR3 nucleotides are TGTGCCAGCAAGAACGGGGGAAGCTCCTACAATGAGCAGTTCTTC. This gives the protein CASKNGGSSYNEQFF.

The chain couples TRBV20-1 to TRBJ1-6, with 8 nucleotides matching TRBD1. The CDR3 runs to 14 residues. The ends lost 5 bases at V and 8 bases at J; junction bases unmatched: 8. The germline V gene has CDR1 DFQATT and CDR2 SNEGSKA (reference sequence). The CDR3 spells CSAGTGLGDSPLHF. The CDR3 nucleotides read TGCAGTGCTGGGACAGGACTGGGCGATTCACCCCTCCACTTT.

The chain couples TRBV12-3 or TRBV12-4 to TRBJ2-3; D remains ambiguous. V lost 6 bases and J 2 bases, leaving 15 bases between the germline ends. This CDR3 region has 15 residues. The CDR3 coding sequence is TGTGCCAGCAGCCTGACCTCGGGCAACACAGATACGCAGTATTTT. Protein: CASSLTSGNTDTQYF.

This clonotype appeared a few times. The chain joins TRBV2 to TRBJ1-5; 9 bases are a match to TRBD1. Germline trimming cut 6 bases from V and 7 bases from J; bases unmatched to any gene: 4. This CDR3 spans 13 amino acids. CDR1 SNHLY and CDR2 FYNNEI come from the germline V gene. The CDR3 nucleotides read TGTGCCAGCAGCCGGGACAGGGCCCAGCCCCAGCATTTT. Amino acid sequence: CASSRDRAQPQHF.

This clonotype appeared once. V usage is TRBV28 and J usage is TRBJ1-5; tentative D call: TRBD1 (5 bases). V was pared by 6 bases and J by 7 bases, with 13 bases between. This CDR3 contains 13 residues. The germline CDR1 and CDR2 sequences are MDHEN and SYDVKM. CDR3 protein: CASRGVASQPQHF. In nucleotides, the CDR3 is TGTGCCAGCAGGGGGGTAGCTTCGCAGCCCCAGCATTTT.

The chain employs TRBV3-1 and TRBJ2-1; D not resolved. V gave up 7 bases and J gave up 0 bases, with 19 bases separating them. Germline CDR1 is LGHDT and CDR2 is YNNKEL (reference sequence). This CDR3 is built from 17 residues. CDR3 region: CASTGPVMRSSYNEQFF. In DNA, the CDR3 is TGTGCCAGCACCGGACCGGTGATGCGCTCCTCCTACAATGAGCAGTTCTTC.

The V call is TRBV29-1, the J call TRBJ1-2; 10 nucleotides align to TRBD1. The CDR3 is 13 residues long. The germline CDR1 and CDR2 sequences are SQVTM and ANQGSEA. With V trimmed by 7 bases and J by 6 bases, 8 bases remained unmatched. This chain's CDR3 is CSGKDRGIHGYTF. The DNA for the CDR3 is TGCAGCGGAAAGGACAGGGGGATCCATGGCTACACCTTC.

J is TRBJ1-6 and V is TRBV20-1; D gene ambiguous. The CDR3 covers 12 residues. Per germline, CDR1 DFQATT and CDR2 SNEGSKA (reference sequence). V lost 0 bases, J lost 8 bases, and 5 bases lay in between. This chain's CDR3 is CSARDLDSPLHF. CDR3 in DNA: TGCAGTGCTAGAGATCTGGATTCACCCCTCCACTTT.

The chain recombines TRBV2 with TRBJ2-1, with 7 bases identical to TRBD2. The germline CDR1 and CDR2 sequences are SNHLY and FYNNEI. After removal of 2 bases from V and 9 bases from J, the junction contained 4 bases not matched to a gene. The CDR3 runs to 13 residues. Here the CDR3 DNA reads TGTGCCAGCAGTGAAACCGGGACTATTGAGCAGTTCTTC. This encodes CASSETGTIEQFF.

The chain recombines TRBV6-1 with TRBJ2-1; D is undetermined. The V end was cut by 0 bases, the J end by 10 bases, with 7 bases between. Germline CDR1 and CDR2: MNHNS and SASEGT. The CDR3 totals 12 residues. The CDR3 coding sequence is TGTGCCAGCAGTGAAGCCTTGCGAGAGCAGTTCTTC. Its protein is CASSEALREQFF.

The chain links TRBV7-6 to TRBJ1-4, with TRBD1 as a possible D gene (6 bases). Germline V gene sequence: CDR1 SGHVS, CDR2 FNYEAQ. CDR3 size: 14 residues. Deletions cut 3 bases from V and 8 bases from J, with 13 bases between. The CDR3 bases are TGTGCCAGCAGCTTCACAGGGAGTCGCGAAAAACTGTTTTTT. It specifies CASSFTGSREKLFF.

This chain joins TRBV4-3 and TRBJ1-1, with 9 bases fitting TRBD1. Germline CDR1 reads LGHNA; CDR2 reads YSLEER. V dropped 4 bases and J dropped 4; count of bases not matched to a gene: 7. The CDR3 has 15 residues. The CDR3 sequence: CASSPGQGIGTEAFF. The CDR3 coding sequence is TGCGCCAGCAGCCCCGGACAGGGGATAGGCACTGAAGCTTTCTTT.

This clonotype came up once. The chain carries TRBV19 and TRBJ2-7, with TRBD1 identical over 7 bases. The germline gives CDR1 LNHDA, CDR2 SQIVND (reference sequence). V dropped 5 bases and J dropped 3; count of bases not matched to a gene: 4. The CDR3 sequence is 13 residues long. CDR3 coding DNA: TGTGCCAGTAGTCACACAGGGGTCTACGAGCAGTACTTC. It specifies CASSHTGVYEQYF. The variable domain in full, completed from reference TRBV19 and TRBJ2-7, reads DGGITQSPKYLFRKEGQNVTLSCEQNLNHDAMYWYRQDPGQGLRLIYYSQIVNDFQKGDIAEGYSVSREKKESFPLTVTSAQKNPTAFYLCASSHTGVYEQYFGPGTRLTVT.

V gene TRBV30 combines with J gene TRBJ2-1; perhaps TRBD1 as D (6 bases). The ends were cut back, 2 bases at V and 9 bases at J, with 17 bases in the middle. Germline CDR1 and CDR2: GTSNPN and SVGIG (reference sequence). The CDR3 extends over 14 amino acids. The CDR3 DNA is TGTGCCTGGAGTACAGGGCCCCCCGGGCGTGAGCAGTTCTTC. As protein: CAWSTGPPGREQFF.

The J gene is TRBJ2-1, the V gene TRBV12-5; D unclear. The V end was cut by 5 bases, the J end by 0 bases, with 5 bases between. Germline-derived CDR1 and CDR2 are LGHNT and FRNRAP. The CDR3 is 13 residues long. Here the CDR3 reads CASGRSSYNEQFF. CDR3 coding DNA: TGTGCTAGTGGTCGGAGCTCCTACAATGAGCAGTTCTTC.

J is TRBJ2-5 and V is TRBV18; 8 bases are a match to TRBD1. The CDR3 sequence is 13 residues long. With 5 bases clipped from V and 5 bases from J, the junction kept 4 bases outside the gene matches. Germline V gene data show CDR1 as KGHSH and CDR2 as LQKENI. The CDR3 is CASSGDRSETQYF. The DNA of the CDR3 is TGTGCCAGCTCAGGGGACAGGAGCGAGACCCAGTACTTC.

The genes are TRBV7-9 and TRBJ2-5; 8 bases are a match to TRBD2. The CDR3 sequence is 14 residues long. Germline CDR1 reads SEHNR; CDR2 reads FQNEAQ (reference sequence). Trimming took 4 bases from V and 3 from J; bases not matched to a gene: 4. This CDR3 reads CASSSGGVKETQYF. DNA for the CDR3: TGTGCCAGCAGCTCCGGGGGGGTTAAAGAGACCCAGTACTTC.

The CDR3: CAWSGTGATGAFF. The CDR3 region has the DNA TGTGCCTGGAGTGGAACGGGGGCCACCGGGGCTTTCTTT. The gene calls are TRBV30 and TRBJ1-1, with D perhaps matching TRBD1 (6 bases). V lost 1 base and J 11 bases, leaving 17 bases between the germline ends. There are 13 residues in the CDR3. Germline V gives CDR1 GTSNPN, CDR2 SVGIG (reference sequence).

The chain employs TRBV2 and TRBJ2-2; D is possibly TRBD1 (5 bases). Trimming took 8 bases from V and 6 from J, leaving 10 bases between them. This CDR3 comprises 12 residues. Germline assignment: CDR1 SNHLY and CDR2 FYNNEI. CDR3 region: CASHRPPGELFF. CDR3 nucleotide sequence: TGTGCCAGCCACAGGCCCCCCGGGGAGCTGTTTTTT.

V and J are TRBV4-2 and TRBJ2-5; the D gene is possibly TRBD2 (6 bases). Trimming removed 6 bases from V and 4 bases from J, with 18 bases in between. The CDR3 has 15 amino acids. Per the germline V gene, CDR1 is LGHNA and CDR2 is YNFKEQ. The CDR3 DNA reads TGTGCCAGCAGTGATACGGGACTCCGTATAGAGACCCAGTACTTC. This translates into CASSDTGLRIETQYF.

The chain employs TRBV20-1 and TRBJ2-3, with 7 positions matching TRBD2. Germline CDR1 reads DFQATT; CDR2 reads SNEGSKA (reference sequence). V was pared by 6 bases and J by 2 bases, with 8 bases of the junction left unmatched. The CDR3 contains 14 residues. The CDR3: CSAPSGALTDTQYF. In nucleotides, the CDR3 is TGCAGTGCCCCGAGCGGGGCCCTCACAGATACGCAGTATTTT.

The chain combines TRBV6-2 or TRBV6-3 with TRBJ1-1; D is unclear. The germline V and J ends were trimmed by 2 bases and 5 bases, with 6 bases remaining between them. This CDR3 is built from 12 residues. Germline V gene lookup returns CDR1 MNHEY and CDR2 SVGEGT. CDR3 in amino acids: CASSYGVTEAFF. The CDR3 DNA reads TGTGCCAGCAGTTACGGGGTGACTGAAGCTTTCTTT.

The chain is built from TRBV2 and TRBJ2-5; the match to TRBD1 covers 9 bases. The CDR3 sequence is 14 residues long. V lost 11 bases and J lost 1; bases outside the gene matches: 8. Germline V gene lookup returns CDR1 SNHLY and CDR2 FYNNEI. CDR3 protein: CAGGGQGGQETQYF. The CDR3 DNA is TGTGCCGGGGGGGGACAGGGAGGCCAAGAGACCCAGTACTTC.